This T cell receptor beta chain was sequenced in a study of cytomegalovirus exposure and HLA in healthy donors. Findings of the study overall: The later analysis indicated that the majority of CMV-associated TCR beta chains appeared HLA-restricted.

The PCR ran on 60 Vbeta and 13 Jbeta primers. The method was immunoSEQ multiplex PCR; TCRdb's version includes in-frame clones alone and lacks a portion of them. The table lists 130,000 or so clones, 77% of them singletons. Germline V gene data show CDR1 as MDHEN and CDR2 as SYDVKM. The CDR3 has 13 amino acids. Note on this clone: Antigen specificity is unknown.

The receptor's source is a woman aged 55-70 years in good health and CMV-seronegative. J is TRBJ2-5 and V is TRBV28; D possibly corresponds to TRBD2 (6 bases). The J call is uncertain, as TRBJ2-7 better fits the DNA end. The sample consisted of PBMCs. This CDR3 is CASSSPRGYEQYF. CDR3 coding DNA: TGTGCCAGCAGTTCCCCGCGGGGCTACGAGCAGTACTTC.